Listed below are T cell receptor beta chains from one sample, sequenced in a study of metastatic and nonmetastatic thyroid tumors. TCRdb re-called the PCR reads through MiXCR. Here the sample spans fewer than 35,000 clones, over 15% being singletons. Sequenced: blood. Source of these receptors: a female donor with papillary thyroid cancer or a benign thyroid nodule (not recorded which). Some clones in this sample may be carry-over from other donors' samples. Each CDR3 is given with its conserved first and last residue. A D gene is named only where the DNA matches it firmly. For some rows the clone size is stated as once, few or many, or as a class when expanded; others skip it.

d_gene,j_gene,v_gene,abundance,CDR3aa,CDR3nt
TRBD1,TRBJ1-5,TRBV28,many,CASSPGTGYQPQHF,TGTGCCAGCAGCCCCGGGACAGGATATCAGCCCCAGCATTTT
NA,TRBJ2-7,TRBV18,NA,CASSSPSRDEQYF,TGTGCCAGCTCGAGCCCCTCCAGGGACGAGCAGTACTTC
NA,TRBJ1-1,TRBV20-1,many,CSARPRLATEAFF,TGCAGTGCTAGACCGAGACTCGCAACTGAAGCTTTCTTT
NA,TRBJ2-3,TRBV6-5,many,CASSPIPLATGTDTQYF,TGTGCCAGCAGCCCCATCCCCCTAGCGACGGGCACAGATACGCAGTATTTT
NA,TRBJ1-5,TRBV20-1,many,CSAGDRQPQHF,TGCAGTGCGGGGGACCGTCAGCCCCAGCATTTT
NA,TRBJ1-1,TRBV27,NA,CASISRVGRVTEAFF,TGTGCCAGCATTTCCCGGGTAGGGAGGGTCACTGAAGCTTTCTTT
NA,TRBJ1-1,TRBV6-6,many,CASSYGDSGVNTEAFF,TGTGCCAGCAGTTACGGTGATTCCGGGGTGAACACTGAAGCTTTCTTT
TRBD1,TRBJ1-6,TRBV15,many,CATSTKLGTGYGPLHF,TGTGCCACCAGCACCAAGTTAGGGACAGGGTATGGACCCCTCCACTTT
NA,TRBJ1-3,TRBV6-1,few,CASRISELGNTIYF,TGTGCCAGCAGGATCTCCGAGCTTGGAAACACCATATATTTT
NA,TRBJ2-3,TRBV28,many,CASSSTRTDTQYF,TGTGCCAGCAGTTCCACCAGGACAGATACGCAGTATTTT
NA,TRBJ2-1,TRBV11-2,NA,CASSLPGYNEQFF,TGTGCCAGCAGCTTGCCGGGCTACAATGAGCAATTCTTC
NA,TRBJ1-3,TRBV15,few,CPTSRGLTGNTIYF,TGTCCCACCAGCAGAGGTCTTACTGGAAACACCATATATTTT
NA,TRBJ1-5,TRBV28,many,CASSLAGQGGRPQHF,TGTGCCAGCAGTTTAGCCGGCCAGGGTGGTAGGCCCCAGCATTTT
NA,TRBJ2-5,TRBV27,NA,CASSLSRETQYF,TGTGCCAGCAGTTTATCCCGCGAGACCCAGTACTTC
NA,TRBJ2-5,TRBV4-1,many,CASSLTVGETQYF,TGCGCCAGCAGCCTGACGGTTGGGGAGACCCAGTACTTC
TRBD1,TRBJ1-1,TRBV30,many,CAWSSRTGLNTEAFF,TGTGCCTGGAGTAGCCGGACAGGGTTGAACACTGAAGCTTTCTTT
NA,TRBJ2-7,TRBV20-1,many,CSARGRGTTLLEQYF,TGCAGTGCTAGAGGGAGGGGGACAACGCTTCTGGAGCAGTACTTC
NA,TRBJ2-4,TRBV6-6,many,CASSYSYPAGGSIQYF,TGTGCCAGCAGTTACTCTTACCCCGCCGGAGGGAGCATTCAGTACTTC
NA,TRBJ1-5,TRBV6-1,many,CASSVQGPNQPQHF,TGTGCCAGCAGTGTGCAGGGACCCAATCAGCCCCAGCATTTT
NA,TRBJ1-4,TRBV28,few,CASSDEKLFF,TGTGCCAGCAGTGACGAAAAACTGTTCTTT
NA,TRBJ1-1,TRBV12-3/TRBV12-4,NA,CASSLLGTEAFF,TGTGCCAGCAGCCTCTTAGGAACTGAAGCTTTCTTT
TRBD2,TRBJ2-5,TRBV10-2,many,CASSEGLAGGETQYF,TGCGCCAGCAGTGAGGGACTAGCGGGAGGAGAGACCCAGTACTTC
NA,TRBJ1-5,TRBV6-4,NA,CASCVNANQPQHF,TGTGCCAGCTGTGTGAACGCCAATCAGCCCCAGCATTTT
NA,TRBJ1-6,TRBV3-1,NA,CASSQESGTSPLHF,TGTGCCAGCAGCCAAGAATCCGGGACTTCACCCCTCCACTTT
NA,TRBJ2-5,TRBV3-1,NA,CASSQPGQETQYF,TGTGCCAGCAGCCAGCCGGGCCAAGAGACCCAGTACTTC
TRBD1,TRBJ1-5,TRBV6-1,many,CASSPGQGLYSNQPQHF,TGTGCCAGCAGTCCGGGACAGGGGTTATATAGCAATCAGCCCCAGCATTTT
NA,TRBJ1-2,TRBV24-1,many,CATSEGGGGYTF,TGTGCCACCAGTGAGGGGGGCGGTGGCTACACCTTC
TRBD2,TRBJ2-3,TRBV5-1,NA,CASSHAQRRETRGDTQYF,TGCGCCAGCAGCCATGCCCAAAGGCGGGAGACCCGTGGGGATACGCAGTATTTC
NA,TRBJ1-1,TRBV7-8,many,CASSLGRGRDAEAFF,TGTGCCAGCAGCTTAGGGAGGGGACGGGACGCTGAAGCTTTCTTT
TRBD1,TRBJ1-3,TRBV5-8,many,CASSLGTDSGNTIYF,TGTGCCAGCAGCTTAGGGACAGACTCTGGAAACACCATATATTTT
TRBD2,TRBJ2-5,TRBV9,many,CASSVGLAVGETQYF,TGTGCCAGCAGCGTAGGACTAGCGGTAGGAGAGACCCAGTACTTC
NA,TRBJ1-1,TRBV7-3,many,CASSLTGVSNTEAFF,TGTGCCAGCAGCTTAACGGGCGTATCAAACACTGAAGCTTTCTTT
NA,TRBJ2-1,TRBV20-1,many,CSAPDYMRSYNEQFF,TGCAGTGCCCCTGATTACATGCGCTCCTACAATGAGCAGTTCTTC
NA,TRBJ1-2,TRBV29-1,many,CSVANGGAGYGYTF,TGCAGCGTTGCAAACGGTGGCGCGGGCTATGGCTACACCTTC
NA,TRBJ1-5,TRBV28,NA,CASGRNWDYNQPQHF,TGTGCCAGCGGGCGAAATTGGGATTACAATCAGCCCCAGCATTTT
TRBD2,TRBJ2-5,TRBV20-1,many,CSASGLADLETQYF,TGCAGTGCTTCGGGACTAGCGGACCTGGAGACCCAGTACTTC
TRBD2,TRBJ2-7,TRBV7-8,many,CASSGGVGNEQYF,TGTGCCAGCAGCGGGGGGGTGGGGAACGAGCAGTACTTC
NA,TRBJ2-7,TRBV10-1,few,CASSYICEQYF,TGCGCCAGCAGTTATATTTGCGAGCAGTACTTC
NA,TRBJ1-1,TRBV5-1,many,CASSLESGREAFF,TGCGCCAGCAGCTTGGAATCGGGGAGAGAAGCTTTCTTT
TRBD2,TRBJ2-7,TRBV5-1,NA,CASSFRAGVIGYEQYF,TGCGCCAGCAGCTTTAGGGCGGGGGTTATTGGCTACGAGCAGTACTTC
NA,TRBJ2-5,TRBV12-3/TRBV12-4,many,CASSLNAGVTETQYF,TGTGCCAGCAGTCTCAACGCAGGGGTAACAGAGACCCAGTACTTC
TRBD1,TRBJ1-4,TRBV20-1,many,CSAILNRDRNEKLFF,TGCAGTGCTATACTCAACCGGGACAGGAATGAAAAACTGTTTTTT
NA,TRBJ2-1,TRBV12-3/TRBV12-4,NA,CASSRGTYNEQFF,TGTGCTAGCAGTCGGGGCACCTACAATGAGCAGTTCTTC
NA,TRBJ2-6,TRBV6-1,NA,CASIRTQPGANVLTF,TGTGCCAGCATAAGGACGCAACCTGGGGCCAACGTCCTGACTTTC
TRBD1,TRBJ1-4,TRBV20-1,many,CSARKGAGDEKLFF,TGCAGTGCTAGAAAGGGGGCAGGGGATGAAAAACTGTTTTTT